Below, one T cell receptor beta chain is given with its context. Its antigen is not identified. Germline values: CDR1 SGHVS, CDR2 FQNEAQ. The CDR3 contains 14 residues. This specimen comes from a study of cytomegalovirus exposure and HLA in healthy donors. Whole-study results and caveats: CMV serostatus was the only recorded immune exposure for donors. In a later analysis, TCR beta V- and J-gene trimming showed a link to a missense DCLRE1C variant. Highest at DRB1 and lowest at HLA-C, TCR association rates differed among HLA loci in a later analysis.

The study ran its PCR with 60 Vbeta and 13 Jbeta primers. Repertoires were generated with immunoSEQ multiplex PCR, while TCRdb's copy carries only in-frame clones and drops some. This sample has 150,000 or so clones, with more than 60% found just once. V and J are TRBV7-8 and TRBJ2-5, with 8 bases fitting TRBD2. The J call may be incorrect, as the DNA end agrees better with TRBJ2-7. The sample consisted of PBMCs. The TCR sequence derives from a man aged 25-40 years in good health and CMV-seropositive. CDR3 DNA sequence: TGTGCCAGCAGCCCCGGGAGGGCCGACGGCGAGCAGTACTTC. This translates into CASSPGRADGEQYF.